This passage covers 26 T cell receptor beta chains from one sample sequenced in a study of blood T cells in healthy people across ages. The authors ran a second PCR of roughly 7 to 11 cycles using a sample-barcoded 5' primer and a J-beta primer mix. TCRdb re-analysed the 5' RACE reads in MiXCR, keeping a single row per CDR3 protein. The profile shows 700,000 to 800,000 distinct CDR3 sequences, about 40% of them singletons. Sequencing was done on a sample of blood. The source of these receptors is a woman in her sixties or seventies in good health.

The chain employs TRBV12-3 or TRBV12-4 and TRBJ2-1, with TRBD1 as a possible D gene (6 bases). This CDR3 region has 13 residues. V lost 8 bases and J lost 6, with 14 bases in between. CDR3 sequence (DNA): TGTGCCAGCCTTAACCGGGACATCAATGAGCAGTTCTTC. This codes for CASLNRDINEQFF.

The gene calls are TRBV12-3 or TRBV12-4 and TRBJ2-3; TRBD2 agrees at 7 bases. Losses at the gene ends were 5 bases for V and 0 bases for J; bases not matched to a gene: 17. The CDR3 extends over 19 amino acids. The CDR3 DNA reads TGTGCCAGCAGTCCGTTCTGGGTGGGGGGGACCCCTAGCACAGATACGCAGTATTTT. Encoded protein: CASSPFWVGGTPSTDTQYF.

This chain links TRBV2 with TRBJ2-3, with D unclear. The CDR3 is made up of 13 amino acids. Germline V gene data show CDR1 as SNHLY and CDR2 as FYNNEI. V lost 1 base and J 3 bases, leaving 5 bases between the germline ends. The CDR3 DNA sequence: TGTGCCAGCAGTGAAGTAGTAACAGATACGCAGTATTTT. Protein: CASSEVVTDTQYF. The full variable domain, rest sourced from reference TRBV2 and TRBJ2-3, is EPEVTQTPSHQVTQMGQEVILRCVPISNHLYFYWYRQILGQKVEFLVSFYNNEISEKSEIFDDQFSVERPDGSNFTLKIRSTKLEDSAMYFCASSEVVTDTQYFGPGTRLTVL.

This chain uses TRBV4-2 with TRBJ1-1; maybe TRBD1 (5 bases). Germline loops: CDR1 LGHNA, CDR2 YNFKEQ. The length of the CDR3 is 16 residues. V was cut by 1 base and J by 2 bases, with 14 bases left in between. CDR3 sequence (DNA): TGTGCCAGCAGCCAAGTTGGGGCAGCCGATAACACTGAAGCTTTCTTT. This gives the protein CASSQVGAADNTEAFF.

With regard to this clonotype: This may be a read error, as it is one base from a much larger clone. V usage is TRBV29-1 and J usage is TRBJ1-2; no clear D gene. The germline V and J ends were trimmed by 7 bases and 2 bases, with 20 bases remaining between them. From germline, CDR1 is SQVTM and CDR2 ANQGSEA. This CDR3 spans 15 amino acids. The CDR3, as DNA: TGCAGCGCTGCCCGTGACACCAACTTCAACTATGGCTACACCTTC. Protein product: CSAARDTNFNYGYTF.

For this clonotype: A read error is possible here, since a much larger clone lies one base away. The J gene is TRBJ2-4, the V gene TRBV20-1; D is possibly TRBD2 (7 bases). The CDR3 contains 14 residues. Germline CDR1 and CDR2: DFQATT and SNEGSKA (reference sequence). The CDR3 region is CSATLGGGQYEQHF. For the CDR3, the DNA is TGCAGTGCAACCCTGGGGGGGGGGCAATACGAGCAGCACTTC.

This clonotype appeared once. A much larger clonotype is one base distant, so this may be a read error. The rearrangement uses TRBV7-9 and TRBJ1-2; D gene unclear. Germline V gene sequence: CDR1 SEHNR, CDR2 FQNEAQ (reference sequence). The length of the CDR3 is 15 residues. The CDR3 here is CTSSRAAASNYGYTF. Written as DNA, the CDR3 is TGTACCAGCAGCCGTGCGGCAGCCTCTAACTATGGCTACACCTTC.

The chain has TRBV7-9 and TRBJ1-4; the D gene is possibly TRBD1 (5 bases). This CDR3 has 14 amino acids. Germline V gene lookup returns CDR1 SEHNR and CDR2 FQNEAQ (reference sequence). V was pared by 4 bases and J by 3 bases, with 9 bases between. The CDR3 nucleotides read TGTGCCAGCAGCTCGGCAGGGTCTAATGAAAAACTGTTTTTT. Encoded protein: CASSSAGSNEKLFF.

This chain connects TRBV5-1 to TRBJ2-1; a weak D match, TRBD2 (6 bases). The V and J ends lost 7 bases and 6 bases respectively, with 17 bases between them. The CDR3 sequence is 14 residues long. Germline V gene data show CDR1 as SGHRS and CDR2 as YFSETQ. This CDR3 is CASSGSGSFNEQFF. CDR3 sequence (DNA): TGCGCCAGCTCGGGGAGCGGGTCGTTCAATGAGCAGTTCTTC.

This clonotype was seen only a few times. As DNA, the CDR3 is TGTGCCAGTGGGACAGCCAACACAGATACGCAGTATTTT. Residues: CASGTANTDTQYF. This chain joins TRBV6-5 and TRBJ2-3; 7 bases match TRBD1. The CDR3 totals 13 residues. The V and J ends lost 9 bases and 2 bases, in that order; junction bases with no gene match: 5. CDR1 and CDR2 (germline): MNHEY, SVGAGI.

The CDR3 DNA reads as TGTGCCAGCAGTTATAACGGTGCGGGAGGAACGCAGTTCTTC. Translation gives CASSYNGAGGTQFF. The chain joins TRBV6-2 or TRBV6-3 to TRBJ2-1, with 8 bases that match TRBD2. The CDR3 runs 14 residues. The V gene's germline CDR1 is MNHEY and CDR2 SVGEGT. After removal of 3 bases from V and 12 bases from J, the junction contained 10 bases not matched to a gene.

This clonotype was counted many times. The J gene is TRBJ1-2, the V gene TRBV20-1; no clear D. This CDR3 region has 14 residues. V was trimmed by 6 bases and J by 5 bases, leaving 19 bases between them. Germline lookup yields CDR1 DFQATT and CDR2 SNEGSKA (reference sequence). As DNA, the CDR3 is TGCAGTGCCCATACGTCGAGCTCGGGGTATGGCTACACCTTC. This sequence encodes CSAHTSSSGYGYTF.

This clonotype was detected only a few times. V and J are TRBV4-2 and TRBJ2-7; D may match TRBD1 or TRBD2 (5 bases each). Trimming left V 6 bases short and J 1 base short, with 10 bases between. Germline V gene data show CDR1 as LGHNA and CDR2 as YNFKEQ. The CDR3 totals 13 residues. CDR3 in DNA: TGTGCCAGCAGTTGGGACCAATCCTACGAGCAGTACTTC. Encoded protein: CASSWDQSYEQYF.

To note about this clonotype: A read error may account for a junction end that differs from germline. The chain couples TRBV6-2 or TRBV6-3 to TRBJ2-6; D ambiguous. Germline V CDR1 and CDR2: MNHEY, SVGEGT. CDR3 size: 19 residues. This chain's CDR3 is CTSSYSGFLVSSGANVLTF. For the CDR3, the DNA is TGTACCAGCAGTTACTCAGGCTTTCTGGTGAGCTCTGGGGCCAACGTCCTGACTTTC.

The V gene is TRBV7-2, the J gene TRBJ2-5, with D perhaps assigned TRBD1 or TRBD2 (5 bases each). The J call may be in error: the DNA end matches TRBJ2-7 better. The CDR3 is 12 amino acids. Looked up from germline, CDR1 is SGHTA and CDR2 is FQGNSA. Here the CDR3 reads CASSSRGDEQYF. In DNA form, the CDR3 reads TGTGCCAGCAGCTCCCGAGGGGACGAGCAGTACTTC.

As to this clonotype: A much more abundant neighbour one base away suggests this may be a read error. This chain connects TRBV6-1 to TRBJ2-1; a weak D match, TRBD2 (5 bases). This CDR3 contains 13 residues. The germline CDR1 and CDR2 sequences are MNHNS and SASEGT. V was shortened by 3 bases and J by 13 bases, with 16 bases between the two germline ends. CDR3 loop: CASSDTFGETQFF. The CDR3 DNA is TGTGCCAGCAGTGACACGTTTGGGGAGACCCAGTTCTTC.

With regard to this clonotype: The junction shows a germline mismatch at one end, possibly a read error. The V gene is TRBV7-9, the J gene TRBJ2-6; 8 bases are shared with TRBD2. The CDR3 has 17 residues. The germline V gene encodes CDR1 SEHNR and CDR2 FQNEAQ (reference sequence). The CDR3 DNA sequence: TGTGCCTGCAGCTTAGACAGCGGGAGACTAGGGGCCAACGTCCTGACTTTC. Protein product: CACSLDSGRLGANVLTF.

This chain connects TRBV27 to TRBJ1-4, with D perhaps TRBD1 (5 bases). The germline V gene encodes CDR1 MNHEY and CDR2 SMNVEV (reference sequence). The ends were cut back, 6 bases at V and 8 bases at J, with 22 bases in the middle. This CDR3 has 16 residues. The CDR3 sequence: CASRPWATVGGEKLFF. In DNA form, the CDR3 reads TGTGCCAGCAGACCGTGGGCGACAGTTGGTGGGGAAAAACTGTTTTTT.

This clonotype was detected only a few times. The gene calls are TRBV19 and TRBJ1-6; D may be TRBD1 (5 bases). V lost 6 bases to trimming and J lost 6 bases, with 9 bases between them. The CDR3 consists of 13 residues. CDR1 and CDR2 (germline): LNHDA, SQIVND (reference sequence). CDR3 DNA: TGTGCCAGTAGGACAGTCTCTAATTCACCCCTCCACTTT. This codes for CASRTVSNSPLHF.

In its sample, this clonotype was seen a few times. The chain has TRBV2 and TRBJ1-2; TRBD1 matches at 7 bases. Germline CDR1 and CDR2: SNHLY and FYNNEI. Losses at the gene ends were 11 bases for V and 4 bases for J; bases not matched to a gene: 7. The CDR3 has 12 residues. Here the CDR3 DNA reads TGTGCCGGCACAGGGGATGGCTATGGCTACACCTTC. This codes for CAGTGDGYGYTF.

This clonotype was recorded a few times. This chain connects TRBV29-1 to TRBJ2-7; 9 bases line up with TRBD1. The CDR3 sequence is 12 residues long. V was clipped by 7 bases and J by 3 bases; unmatched bases: 4. CDR1 and CDR2 (germline): SQVTM, ANQGSEA. CDR3 bases: TGCAGCGCAAGGACAGGGGTCTACGAGCAGTACTTC. Its translation is CSARTGVYEQYF.

Comment on this clonotype: Lacking the conserved final phenylalanine or tryptophan, this CDR3 likely reflects a read error. The genes are TRBV5-1 and TRBJ2-7, with D possibly being TRBD1 or TRBD2 (5 bases each). Trimming took off 4 bases at V and 7 bases at J, with 24 bases between the two ends. CDR1 SGHRS and CDR2 YFSETQ come from the germline V gene. The CDR3 covers 16 residues. The CDR3 DNA sequence: TGCGCCAGCAGCGCCCTCGAGTCCGGGGCTACGGAGGAGCAGTACTTG. As protein: CASSALESGATEEQYL.

The chain carries TRBV20-1 and TRBJ2-5, with D unclear. The J call is in doubt because the DNA end fits TRBJ2-7 better. Germline V gives CDR1 DFQATT, CDR2 SNEGSKA (reference sequence). The CDR3 is made up of 14 amino acids. CDR3 loop: CSARAPAMTYEQYF. The CDR3 DNA sequence: TGCAGTGCTAGAGCCCCGGCTATGACCTACGAGCAGTACTTC.

The chain recombines TRBV20-1 with TRBJ2-3; 14 bases line up with TRBD2. Per germline, CDR1 DFQATT and CDR2 SNEGSKA (reference sequence). The CDR3 consists of 15 residues. V dropped 3 bases and J dropped 5; count of bases not matched to a gene: 4. CDR3 nucleotides: TGCAGTGCTAGGGGAGGGACTAGCGGGGGAGATACGCAGTATTTT. This gives the protein CSARGGTSGGDTQYF.

The rearrangement links TRBV5-1 to TRBJ2-3; tentatively, D is TRBD1 (5 bases). V was clipped by 8 bases and J by 2 bases, with 18 bases between them. There are 15 residues in the CDR3. Germline lookup yields CDR1 SGHRS and CDR2 YFSETQ. CDR3 in DNA: TGCGCCAGTAGCCAGGCAGGGCAATTCACAGATACGCAGTATTTT. Its protein product is CASSQAGQFTDTQYF.

The V gene is TRBV6-1, the J gene TRBJ2-7, with D unresolved. The V end lost 2 bases, the J end lost 1 base, and 6 bases lay between the germline ends. CDR1 and CDR2 from the germline V gene are MNHNS and SASEGT. CDR3 length: 13 residues. In nucleotides, the CDR3 is TGTGCCAGCAGTGAACTAGGATCCTACGAGCAGTACTTC. Its translation: CASSELGSYEQYF.